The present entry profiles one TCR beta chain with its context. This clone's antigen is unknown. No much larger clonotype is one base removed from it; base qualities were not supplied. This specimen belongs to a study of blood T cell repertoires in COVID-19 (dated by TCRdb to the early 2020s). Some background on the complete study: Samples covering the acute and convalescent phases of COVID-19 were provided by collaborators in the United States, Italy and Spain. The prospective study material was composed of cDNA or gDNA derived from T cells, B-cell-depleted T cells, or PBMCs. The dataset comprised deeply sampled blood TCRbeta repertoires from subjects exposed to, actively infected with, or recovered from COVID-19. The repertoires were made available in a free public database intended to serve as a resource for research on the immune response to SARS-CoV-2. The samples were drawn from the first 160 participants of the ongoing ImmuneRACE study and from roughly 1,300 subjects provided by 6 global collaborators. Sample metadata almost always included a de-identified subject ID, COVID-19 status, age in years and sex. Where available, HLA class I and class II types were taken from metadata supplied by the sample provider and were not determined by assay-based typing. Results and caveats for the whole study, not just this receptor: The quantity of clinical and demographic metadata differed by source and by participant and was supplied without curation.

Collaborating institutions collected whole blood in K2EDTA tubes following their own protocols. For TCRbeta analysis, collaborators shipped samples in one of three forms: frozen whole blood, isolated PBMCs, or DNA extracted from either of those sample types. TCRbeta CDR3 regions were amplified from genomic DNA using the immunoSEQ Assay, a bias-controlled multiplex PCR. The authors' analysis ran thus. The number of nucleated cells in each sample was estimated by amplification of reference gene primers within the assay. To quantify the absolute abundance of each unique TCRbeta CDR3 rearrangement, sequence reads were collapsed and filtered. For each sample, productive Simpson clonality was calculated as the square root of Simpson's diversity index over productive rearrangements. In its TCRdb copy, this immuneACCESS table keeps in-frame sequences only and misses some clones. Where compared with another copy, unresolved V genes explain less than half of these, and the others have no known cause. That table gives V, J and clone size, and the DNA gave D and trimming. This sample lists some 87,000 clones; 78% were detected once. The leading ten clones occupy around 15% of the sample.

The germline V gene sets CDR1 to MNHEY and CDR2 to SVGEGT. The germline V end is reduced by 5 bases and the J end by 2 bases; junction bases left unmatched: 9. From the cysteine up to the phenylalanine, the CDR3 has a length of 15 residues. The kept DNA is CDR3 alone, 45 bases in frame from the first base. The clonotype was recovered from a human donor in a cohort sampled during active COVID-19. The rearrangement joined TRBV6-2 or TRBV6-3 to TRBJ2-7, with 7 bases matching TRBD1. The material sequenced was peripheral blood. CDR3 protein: CASSPTGVLPYEQYF. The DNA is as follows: TGTGCCAGCAGTCCAACAGGGGTCCTACCCTACGAGCAGTACTTC.